These 24 T cell receptor beta chains were sequenced from one sample in a study of CD8 T cells in Susac syndrome (dated by TCRdb to about 2019). Libraries were made using the immunoSEQ multiplex PCR assay. RNA was extracted with the RNeasy kit and roughly 0.45 to 1 ug was reverse transcribed using random hexamers. TCRdb reprocessing: public reads trimmed at Q25 with fastp, clones called with MiXCR, in-frame beta chains kept. Under each unique CDR3 protein, matching rows form one entry showing the most common genes and DNA. Recorded for this sample are 140,000 or so distinct CDR3 sequences; approximately 94% of them occurred a single time. The ten most abundant clones make up about 0.076% of the sample. Sequencing input: CD4+ T cells from PBMCs. Receptors originate from a human donor in good health.

The chain couples TRBV30 to TRBJ2-1; TRBD2 matches at 10 bases. CDR1 and CDR2 (germline): GTSNPN, SVGIG (reference sequence). This CDR3 spans 15 amino acids. The ends lost 4 bases at V and 7 bases at J; junction bases unmatched: 10. The CDR3 bases are TGTGCCTGGACTTCAACCGGGACTAGCGAGAATGAGCAGTTCTTC. This translates into CAWTSTGTSENEQFF.

J is TRBJ2-3 and V is TRBV7-3; maybe TRBD2 (6 bases). Trimming cost V 5 bases and J 0 bases, with 12 bases left between them. Germline values: CDR1 SGHTA, CDR2 FQGTGA. This CDR3 comprises 15 residues. DNA for the CDR3: TGTGCCAGCAGCCGGAGCGGGCAAAGCACAGATACGCAGTATTTT. Translation gives CASSRSGQSTDTQYF.

The chain joins TRBV14 to TRBJ2-5; 10 nucleotides match TRBD2. J was trimmed by 5 bases and V by 3 bases; bases with no gene match: 15. This CDR3 spans 18 amino acids. Germline V gene data show CDR1 as SGHDN and CDR2 as FVKESK. The CDR3 bases are TGTGCCAGCAGCCATCGGGCGCGGGCTAGCGGGAGATTGGAGACCCAGTACTTC. Its protein is CASSHRARASGRLETQYF. The full variable domain, rest sourced from reference TRBV14 and TRBJ2-5, is EAGVTQFPSHSVIEKGQTVTLRCDPISGHDNLYWYRRVMGKEIKFLLHFVKESKQDESGMPNNRFLAERTGGTYSTLKVQPAELEDSGVYFCASSHRARASGRLETQYFGPGTRLLVL.

The gene calls are TRBV29-1 and TRBJ2-3; TRBD2 aligns across 14 bases. This CDR3 contains 16 residues. After removal of 7 bases from V and 4 bases from J, the junction contained 10 bases not matched to a gene. CDR1 SQVTM and CDR2 ANQGSEA come from the germline V gene. The CDR3, as DNA: TGCAGCGGAGGGACTAGCGGGAGCCTGTGGGCAGATACGCAGTATTTT. This codes for CSGGTSGSLWADTQYF.

The chain uses TRBV12-3 or TRBV12-4 and TRBJ1-4, with D possibly matching TRBD1 (5 bases). The CDR3 runs 14 residues. Deletions cut 5 bases from V and 11 bases from J, with 18 bases between. The CDR3 region has the DNA TGTGCCAGCAGTCCGAAGGGGCTTCGGGGTAAACTGTTTTTT. This gives the protein CASSPKGLRGKLFF.

The V gene is TRBV29-1, the J gene TRBJ1-1; a weak D match, TRBD1 (5 bases). V lost 4 bases, J lost 8 bases, and 5 bases lay in between. In germline, CDR1 is SQVTM, CDR2 ANQGSEA. The CDR3 is made up of 9 amino acids. The chain's CDR3 is CSVGDEAFF. The DNA of the CDR3 is TGCAGCGTTGGGGACGAAGCTTTCTTT. Using reference TRBV29-1 and TRBJ1-1 for the parts outside the CDR3, the full variable domain is SAVISQKPSRDICQRGTSLTIQCQVDSQVTMMFWYRQQPGQSLTLIATANQGSEATYESGFVIDKFPISRPNLTFSTLTVSNMSPEDSSIYLCSVGDEAFFGQGTRLTVV.

This rearrangement joins TRBV19 to TRBJ2-7; the D is unclear. The CDR3 has 12 residues. Germline V gene lookup returns CDR1 LNHDA and CDR2 SQIVND (reference sequence). The ends were cut back, 3 bases at V and 5 bases at J, with 8 bases in the middle. The CDR3 DNA reads as TGTGCCAGTAGTATGTGGCCCCACGAGCAGTACTTC. This encodes CASSMWPHEQYF.

J is TRBJ2-7 and V is TRBV27, with a weak D call TRBD1 (6 bases). The CDR3 is 14 amino acids. Trimming left V 8 bases short and J 3 bases short, with 17 bases between. Germline lookup yields CDR1 MNHEY and CDR2 SMNVEV (reference sequence). CDR3 amino acids: CASHSGDGLYEQYF. For the CDR3, the DNA is TGTGCCAGCCATTCAGGGGACGGTCTCTACGAGCAGTACTTC.

The chain has TRBV24-1 and TRBJ1-1; D might be TRBD1 (5 bases). The CDR3 has 18 residues. Germline V gene data show CDR1 as KGHDR and CDR2 as SFDVKD. The V end lost 3 bases, the J end lost 2 bases, and 21 bases lay between the germline ends. DNA for the CDR3: TGTGCCACCAGTGATCTCCCGGGACTCGCGCTTCCAAACACTGAAGCTTTCTTT. Encoded protein: CATSDLPGLALPNTEAFF.

V is TRBV20-1 and J is TRBJ2-1; 9 bases match TRBD2. Germline V CDR1 and CDR2: DFQATT, SNEGSKA (reference sequence). The V gene end was trimmed by 3 bases and the J gene end by 4 bases; junction bases not matched to a gene: 4. This CDR3 contains 14 residues. The CDR3 sequence: CSARSLAGYNEQFF. The DNA for the CDR3 is TGCAGTGCTAGGTCTCTAGCGGGGTACAATGAGCAGTTCTTC.

This clonotype appeared a single time. The chain couples TRBV7-9 to TRBJ2-2; tentatively, D is TRBD1 or TRBD2 (5 bases each). Germline-derived CDR1 and CDR2 are SEHNR and FQNEAQ (reference sequence). The CDR3 length is 15 residues. The V and J ends lost 5 bases and 4 bases respectively, with 14 bases between them. The CDR3 is CASSENRRTTGELFF. The CDR3 DNA sequence: TGTGCCAGCAGCGAGAACAGGAGGACCACCGGGGAGCTGTTTTTT.

The rearrangement joins TRBV5-1 to TRBJ2-7; 8 nucleotides match TRBD2. Germline CDR1 SGHRS, CDR2 YFSETQ. With V trimmed by 1 base and J by 0 bases, 3 bases remained unmatched. The CDR3 is 15 residues long. This chain's CDR3 is CASSLMSGSSYEQYF. CDR3 DNA: TGCGCCAGCAGCTTGATGAGCGGGAGCTCCTACGAGCAGTACTTC.

The V and J genes are TRBV9 and TRBJ2-1; no reliable D call. V dropped 4 bases and J dropped 4 bases, with 21 bases sitting between them. The germline V gene encodes CDR1 SGDLS and CDR2 YYNGEE. The CDR3 has 17 residues. DNA of the CDR3: TGTGCCAGCAGCTCAAGTCCCCGGGCGGCTTGGTACAATGAGCAGTTCTTC. It codes for CASSSSPRAAWYNEQFF.

This chain links TRBV9 with TRBJ2-7; D not resolved. V lost 0 bases and J lost 0, with 7 bases in between. This CDR3 is 14 amino acids long. Germline-derived CDR1 and CDR2 are SGDLS and YYNGEE. The CDR3 protein is CASSVGTNSYEQYF. The DNA for the CDR3 is TGTGCCAGCAGCGTAGGGACCAACTCCTACGAGCAGTACTTC.

The chain is built from TRBV5-1 and TRBJ1-1; D remains unclear. V was trimmed by 0 bases and J by 8 bases, leaving 11 bases between them. The CDR3 loop spans 13 amino acids. Looked up from germline, CDR1 is SGHRS and CDR2 is YFSETQ. In nucleotides, the CDR3 is TGCGCCAGCAGCTTGGTATCGGCGGACGAAGCTTTCTTT. Encoded protein: CASSLVSADEAFF.

This clonotype appeared a single time. The genes are TRBV20-1 and TRBJ2-2; D tentatively fits TRBD1 or TRBD2 (5 bases each). CDR1 DFQATT and CDR2 SNEGSKA come from the germline V gene (reference sequence). Trimming pared 7 bases from V and 1 base from J, leaving 16 bases between. This CDR3 spans 15 amino acids. CDR3 sequence reads: CSGRPGRLNTGELFF. The CDR3 DNA is TGCAGTGGTAGGCCGGGACGCCTGAACACCGGGGAGCTGTTTTTT.

The J gene is TRBJ2-1, the V gene TRBV7-2, with D perhaps TRBD2 (6 bases). Trimming left V 5 bases short and J 2 bases short, with 13 bases between. CDR1 and CDR2 (germline): SGHTA, FQGNSA. The length of the CDR3 is 15 residues. This CDR3 reads CASSPGRGAYNEQFF. The CDR3 coding sequence is TGTGCCAGCAGCCCAGGGCGGGGAGCCTACAATGAGCAGTTCTTC.

The rearrangement joins TRBV20-1 to TRBJ2-7, with TRBD1 matching 8 bases. Germline-derived CDR1 and CDR2 are DFQATT and SNEGSKA (reference sequence). The CDR3 covers 16 residues. Unmatched junction bases numbered 16, after V lost 5 bases and J lost 4 bases. The CDR3 coding sequence is TGCAGTGCTGAAGGGACAGGCCTGGCGGGTAGGTACGAGCAGTACTTC. Translating it yields CSAEGTGLAGRYEQYF.

The chain recombines TRBV6-6 with TRBJ2-1; D not certain. Germline CDR1 is MNHNY and CDR2 is SVGAGI (reference sequence). The CDR3 sequence is 15 residues long. V gave up 7 bases and J gave up 7 bases, with 20 bases separating them. CDR3 loop: CASKASTPPRNEQFF. The DNA of the CDR3 is TGTGCCAGCAAGGCCTCTACCCCTCCCCGGAATGAGCAGTTCTTC.

The V call is TRBV12-3 or TRBV12-4, the J call TRBJ2-5; D is possibly TRBD1 (6 bases). This CDR3 has 16 amino acids. V was shortened by 6 bases and J by 2 bases, with 19 bases between the two germline ends. DNA for the CDR3: TGTGCCAGCAGCCTGGTTGGAGGCAGGGGACAAGAGACCCAGTACTTC. Residues: CASSLVGGRGQETQYF.

This clonotype appeared once. CDR3 loop: CASNPTAEGEQYF. In DNA form, the CDR3 reads TGCGCCAGCAATCCGACAGCTGAGGGCGAGCAGTACTTC. The V gene is TRBV10-2, the J gene TRBJ2-7; D possibly uses TRBD1 or TRBD2 (5 bases each). The CDR3 length is 13 residues. V lost 7 bases, J lost 6 bases, and 16 bases lay in between. Germline-derived CDR1 and CDR2 are WSHSY and SAAADI.

The V call is TRBV7-8, the J call TRBJ2-7, with TRBD2 as a possible D gene (6 bases). The CDR3 totals 14 residues. From germline, CDR1 is SGHVS and CDR2 FQNEAQ. V lost 2 bases, J lost 0 bases, and 8 bases lay in between. CDR3 sequence reads: CASSLKEGSYEQYF. DNA of the CDR3: TGTGCCAGCAGCTTAAAGGAGGGCTCCTACGAGCAGTACTTC.

The V and J genes are TRBV3-1 and TRBJ2-1, with 7 positions matching TRBD2. After removal of 0 bases from V and 7 bases from J, the junction contained 3 bases not matched to a gene. The germline V gene encodes CDR1 LGHDT and CDR2 YNNKEL (reference sequence). The CDR3 length is 14 residues. DNA of the CDR3: TGTGCCAGCAGCCAAGAACTAGCGAGGAATGAGCAGTTCTTC. Translated: CASSQELARNEQFF.

CDR3 region: CATAGAVSDKNIQYF. The CDR3 coding sequence is TGTGCCACCGCCGGGGCGGTGAGCGACAAAAACATTCAGTACTTC. The chain employs TRBV2 and TRBJ2-4; D is possibly TRBD1 or TRBD2 (5 bases each). Trimming took off 10 bases at V and 3 bases at J, with 19 bases between the two ends. The CDR3 totals 15 residues. Per germline, CDR1 SNHLY and CDR2 FYNNEI.